The 30 T cell receptor beta chains below come from one sample, sequenced in a study of neoadjuvant anti-PD-1 for oral cavity cancer. Sample time point: after neoadjuvant nivolumab, at surgical resection. Assay used: immunoSEQ multiplex PCR; TCRdb lists only in-frame clones, some missing. The table lists tens of thousands of clones, 26% of them singletons, with 15% to 20% in the top ten. The specimen was tumor tissue, collected after nivolumab (anti-PD-1) treatment. The receptors were sampled from a person aged 40-85 years with oral cavity squamous cell carcinoma.

V gene TRBV7-9 combines with J gene TRBJ1-1, with D uncertain. This CDR3 is built from 12 residues. The germline V gene encodes CDR1 SEHNR and CDR2 FQNEAQ (reference sequence). V lost 3 bases and J 4 bases, leaving 6 bases between the germline ends. This CDR3 reads CASSFGVTEAFF. The CDR3 nucleotides read TGTGCCAGCAGCTTCGGGGTCACTGAAGCTTTCTTT.

The CDR3 here is CSVSVGGNQPQHF. In DNA, the CDR3 is TGCAGCGTAAGCGTAGGGGGCAATCAGCCCCAGCATTTT. The J gene is TRBJ1-5, the V gene TRBV29-1; D may be TRBD1 (5 bases). This CDR3 comprises 13 residues. Trimming removed 6 bases from V and 2 bases from J, with 11 bases in between. Per germline, CDR1 SQVTM and CDR2 ANQGSEA.

This clone was counted between two and nine times. The gene calls are TRBV5-6 and TRBJ2-3, with 14 bases that match TRBD2. V was pared by 5 bases and J by 3 bases, with 5 bases of the junction left unmatched. The CDR3 has 16 residues. Germline CDR1 and CDR2: SGHDT and YYEEEE. The CDR3 loop is CASSSGLAGGTDTQYF. CDR3 sequence (DNA): TGTGCCAGCAGTTCAGGACTAGCGGGAGGTACAGATACGCAGTATTTT. Filled out from reference TRBV5-6 and TRBJ2-3, the complete variable domain reads DAGVTQSPTHLIKTRGQQVTLRCSPKSGHDTVSWYQQALGQGPQFIFQYYEEEERQRGNFPDRFSGHQFPNYSSELNVNALLLGDSALYLCASSSGLAGGTDTQYFGPGTRLTVL.

This chain connects TRBV28 to TRBJ1-1, with 8 bases matching TRBD1. Germline CDR1 is MDHEN and CDR2 is SYDVKM. Trimming at V came to 6 bases and at J to 6 bases, leaving 9 bases not matched to a gene. The CDR3 spans 14 residues. The CDR3 DNA reads TGTGCCAGCAGACCAGGGGGCGCAGGGGCTGAAGCTTTCTTT. Encoded protein: CASRPGGAGAEAFF.

This sequence joins TRBV11-2 and TRBJ2-2, with 7 bases lining up with TRBD2. The CDR3 is 14 residues long. V lost 5 bases and J lost 6; bases outside the gene matches: 6. Germline-derived CDR1 and CDR2 are SGHAT and FQNNGV. The CDR3 bases are TGTGCCAGCAGCCCTATACGGGGGGCCGGGGAGCTGTTTTTT. It encodes CASSPIRGAGELFF.

The chain is built from TRBV28 and TRBJ2-7; 10 positions match TRBD2. V lost 4 bases, J lost 2 bases, and 8 bases stayed unmatched. Germline V gene lookup returns CDR1 MDHEN and CDR2 SYDVKM. The CDR3 covers 16 residues. The chain's CDR3 is CASSSPSSGRTYEQYF. The CDR3 region has the DNA TGTGCCAGCAGTTCCCCGAGTAGCGGGAGGACCTACGAGCAGTACTTC.

The CDR3 protein is CASSELRGYEQYF. As DNA, the CDR3 is TGTGCCAGCAGTGAATTAAGGGGGTACGAGCAGTACTTC. This chain connects TRBV25-1 to TRBJ2-7; D is possibly TRBD1 (6 bases). The CDR3 runs 13 residues. V dropped 1 base and J dropped 4 bases, with 8 bases sitting between them. The germline V gene has CDR1 MGHDK and CDR2 SYGVNS.

The CDR3 is CASRRQGDTEAFF. The DNA for the CDR3 is TGTGCCAGCAGAAGACAGGGGGACACTGAAGCTTTCTTT. The J gene is TRBJ1-1, the V gene TRBV27; TRBD1 matches 9 bases. Germline V gene sequence: CDR1 MNHEY, CDR2 SMNVEV (reference sequence). This CDR3 has 13 amino acids. After removal of 6 bases from V and 3 bases from J, the junction contained 2 bases not matched to a gene.

V usage is TRBV19 and J usage is TRBJ1-1; D ambiguous. This CDR3 is built from 12 residues. V was pared by 8 bases and J by 4 bases, with 11 bases between. The V gene's germline CDR1 is LNHDA and CDR2 SQIVND (reference sequence). The CDR3 spells CASEWKGTEAFF. The CDR3 DNA follows: TGTGCCAGTGAGTGGAAGGGCACTGAAGCTTTCTTT.

The chain has TRBV19 and TRBJ1-2; D unresolved. The CDR3 has 12 residues. Germline V CDR1 and CDR2: LNHDA, SQIVND (reference sequence). Trimming left V 3 bases short and J 6 bases short, with 8 bases between. The CDR3 here is CASSIELNGYTF. CDR3 coding DNA: TGTGCCAGTAGTATCGAGCTCAATGGCTACACCTTC.

This clone was counted a few times. V usage is TRBV6-1 and J usage is TRBJ2-7, with D tentatively TRBD1 or TRBD2 (5 bases each). V shed 8 bases and J shed 2 bases, with 13 bases lying between them. Germline CDR1 reads MNHNS; CDR2 reads SASEGT. The CDR3 covers 13 residues. The CDR3 DNA follows: TGTGCCAGCGGAGAACGAGGGGCCTACGAGCAGTACTTC. Amino acids: CASGERGAYEQYF.

The chain recombines TRBV21-1 with TRBJ2-3; the table's D call of TRBD2 was not tested on the DNA. TRBV21-1 is marked as a pseudogene. The length of the CDR3 is 13 residues. DNA for the CDR3: TGTGCCAGCAGGAGTCCTAGCACAGATACGCAGTATTTT. This sequence encodes CASRSPSTDTQYF.

The genes are TRBV9 and TRBJ2-1; 8 nucleotides agree with TRBD2. CDR1 is SGDLS, CDR2 YYNGEE, per germline. The CDR3 length is 16 residues. The junction had 3 bases not matched to a gene; V was cut back by 1 base and J by 0 bases. This CDR3 reads CASSVLAGGSYNEQFF. The CDR3 region has the DNA TGTGCCAGCAGCGTACTAGCGGGTGGCTCCTACAATGAGCAGTTCTTC.

The CDR3 DNA follows: TGTGCCAGCAGCGTATCCGGCGGGGTGAACACCGGGGAGCTGTTTTTT. Protein: CASSVSGGVNTGELFF. The chain employs TRBV9 and TRBJ2-2, with a tentative D call TRBD2 (6 bases). The CDR3 sequence is 16 residues long. Germline CDR1 and CDR2: SGDLS and YYNGEE. Trimming removed 1 base at V and 1 base at J, with 11 bases between.

This chain joins TRBV6-1 and TRBJ1-2; 7 bases line up with TRBD1. CDR1 is MNHNS, CDR2 SASEGT, per germline. Trimming removed 5 bases from V and 7 bases from J; junction bases left unmatched: 10. There are 14 residues in the CDR3. The CDR3 reads CASSTSRGQLGYTF. The CDR3 DNA follows: TGTGCCAGCAGTACCTCGAGGGGGCAGCTTGGCTACACCTTC.

V and J are TRBV2 and TRBJ2-5; TRBD2 agrees at 7 bases. The CDR3 sequence is 13 residues long. V was clipped by 3 bases and J by 5 bases; unmatched bases: 3. The germline gives CDR1 SNHLY, CDR2 FYNNEI. CDR3 nucleotides: TGTGCCAGCAGTGAGGGAGGGTGGGAGACCCAGTACTTC. It encodes CASSEGGWETQYF.

The J gene is TRBJ1-5, the V gene TRBV30; D possibly corresponds to TRBD1 (5 bases). Germline lookup yields CDR1 GTSNPN and CDR2 SVGIG (reference sequence). Trimming left V 1 base short and J 0 bases short, with 16 bases between. The CDR3 spans 17 residues. CDR3 DNA sequence: TGTGCCTGGAGTGGTGGGGCTGGCCCTTATAGCAATCAGCCCCAGCATTTT. It codes for CAWSGGAGPYSNQPQHF.

The genes are TRBV4-1 and TRBJ1-5, with unresolved D. The CDR3 has 14 amino acids. From germline, CDR1 is MGHRA and CDR2 YSYEKL. V was pared by 4 bases and J by 2 bases, with 9 bases between. The CDR3 DNA follows: TGCGCCAGCAGCCTGGGGTTCGGCAATCAGCCCCAGCATTTT. It specifies CASSLGFGNQPQHF.

The chain uses TRBV4-2 and TRBJ2-5; D is undetermined. V was clipped by 8 bases and J by 4 bases, with 8 bases between them. The germline V gene encodes CDR1 LGHNA and CDR2 YNFKEQ. The CDR3 totals 11 residues. The CDR3 coding sequence is TGTGCCAGCGGGCACGGAGAGACCCAGTACTTC. Its protein is CASGHGETQYF.

The chain links TRBV2 to TRBJ2-1, with 7 bases identical to TRBD1. Trimming at V came to 4 bases and at J to 5 bases, leaving 8 bases not matched to a gene. In germline, CDR1 is SNHLY, CDR2 FYNNEI. The CDR3 contains 15 residues. The CDR3 spells CASSAMSTGNNEQFF. The CDR3 DNA reads TGTGCCAGCAGTGCCATGTCGACAGGGAACAATGAGCAGTTCTTC. The complete variable domain, with remaining parts taken from reference TRBV2 and TRBJ2-1, reads EPEVTQTPSHQVTQMGQEVILRCVPISNHLYFYWYRQILGQKVEFLVSFYNNEISEKSEIFDDQFSVERPDGSNFTLKIRSTKLEDSAMYFCASSAMSTGNNEQFFGPGTRLTVL.

The chain combines TRBV6-5 with TRBJ1-6; TRBD1 agrees at 8 bases. V was clipped by 5 bases and J by 11 bases; unmatched bases: 11. This CDR3 is built from 15 residues. CDR1 is MNHEY, CDR2 SVGAGI, per germline. CDR3 nucleotides: TGTGCCAGCAGTGTAACCGGGACAGGAGAGACACCCCTCCACTTT. This translates into CASSVTGTGETPLHF.

The chain's CDR3 is CASSRTLSGNTIYF. CDR3 in DNA: TGTGCCAGCAGCCGAACACTCTCTGGAAACACCATATATTTT. The gene calls are TRBV5-4 and TRBJ1-3; D is uncertain. V shed 4 bases and J shed 0 bases, with 8 bases lying between them. The CDR3 has 14 amino acids. Germline V gives CDR1 SGHNT, CDR2 YYREEE (reference sequence). The variable domain in full, completed from reference TRBV5-4 and TRBJ1-3, reads ETGVTQSPTHLIKTRGQQVTLRCSSQSGHNTVSWYQQALGQGPQFIFQYYREEENGRGNFPPRFSGLQFPNYSSELNVNALELDDSALYLCASSRTLSGNTIYFGEGSWLTVV.

V gene TRBV28 combines with J gene TRBJ1-5; D is possibly TRBD1 (5 bases). V gave up 3 bases and J gave up 2 bases, with 11 bases separating them. This CDR3 is 15 amino acids long. Germline V gene data show CDR1 as MDHEN and CDR2 as SYDVKM. CDR3 DNA sequence: TGTGCCAGCAGTTTCGAAGGGACGGGCAATCAGCCCCAGCATTTT. This sequence encodes CASSFEGTGNQPQHF.

The V call is TRBV19, the J call TRBJ1-1, with D maybe TRBD1 (5 bases). V was pared by 9 bases and J by 3 bases, with 20 bases between. The CDR3 totals 15 residues. Germline V lookup: CDR1 LNHDA, CDR2 SQIVND (reference sequence). The CDR3 region is CASALLGAGDTEAFF. CDR3 nucleotides: TGTGCCAGCGCGCTTCTTGGGGCGGGGGACACTGAAGCTTTCTTT.

This clone showed up just a few times. The rearrangement joins TRBV11-2 to TRBJ2-5; a possible D gene is TRBD1 (6 bases). The CDR3 runs to 16 residues. V lost 5 bases and J 5 bases, leaving 21 bases between the germline ends. From germline, CDR1 is SGHAT and CDR2 FQNNGV. In nucleotides, the CDR3 is TGTGCCAGCAGCACAGGGATGGGGATTCGGGCGGAGACCCAGTACTTC. Its translation: CASSTGMGIRAETQYF.

The chain links TRBV4-2 to TRBJ2-7, with 8 bases that match TRBD1. The CDR3 length is 16 residues. Germline V CDR1 and CDR2: LGHNA, YNFKEQ. Trimming at V came to 4 bases and at J to 6 bases, leaving 14 bases not matched to a gene. CDR3 bases: TGTGCCAGCAGCCGAACTGATGGGACAGGTCGCTTCGAGCAGTACTTC. Its translation: CASSRTDGTGRFEQYF.

The chain is built from TRBV29-1 and TRBJ2-2; TRBD2 matches 8 bases. This CDR3 is built from 15 residues. V lost 5 bases and J lost 4; bases outside the gene matches: 9. CDR1 is SQVTM and CDR2 is ANQGSEA in the germline V gene. CDR3: CSVKPGGALTGELFF. The CDR3 DNA is TGCAGCGTTAAACCGGGGGGGGCTCTCACCGGGGAGCTGTTTTTT.

This clone has just a few counts. The chain is built from TRBV6-5 and TRBJ1-5; TRBD1 agrees at 8 bases. Germline V gene data show CDR1 as MNHEY and CDR2 as SVGAGI. The CDR3 has 15 residues. Trimming at V came to 5 bases and at J to 5 bases, leaving 8 bases not matched to a gene. The CDR3 DNA follows: TGTGCCAGCAGTAAGACAGGGGATGGGTATCAGCCCCAGCATTTT. It specifies CASSKTGDGYQPQHF.

The chain links TRBV13 to TRBJ2-3, with TRBD2 identical over 10 bases. V lost 1 base, J lost 0 bases, and 4 bases stayed unmatched. The V gene's germline CDR1 is PRHDT and CDR2 FYEKMQ (reference sequence). The CDR3 has 17 amino acids. The CDR3 DNA reads TGTGCCAGCAGCTTAGCCACTAGCGGGGATAGCACAGATACGCAGTATTTT. Translation gives CASSLATSGDSTDTQYF.

The chain uses TRBV7-9 and TRBJ1-3, with 7 bases lining up with TRBD1. Trimming took 4 bases from V and 4 from J; bases not matched to a gene: 4. Germline lookup yields CDR1 SEHNR and CDR2 FQNEAQ (reference sequence). The length of the CDR3 is 14 residues. Here the CDR3 DNA reads TGTGCCAGCAGCTCCGGGACAGACGGAAACACCATATATTTT. It yields the protein CASSSGTDGNTIYF.